This T cell receptor beta chain is from a study of T cells after yellow fever vaccination. The CDR3 covers 14 residues. V lost 2 bases, J lost 2 bases, and 7 bases lay in between. Template-switching 5'RACE yielded the TCR cDNA; a universal primer site and UMIs were added in the process. TCRdb analysed the 5' RACE reads with MiXCR anew, one entry per CDR3 protein. Of about 320,000 distinct CDR3 sequences listed, about 10% are singletons. This clonotype was seen a handful of times. The sequencing here drew on CD4+ T cells sorted from PBMCs, taken 45 days after the yellow fever booster vaccination. This chain joins TRBV12-3 or TRBV12-4 and TRBJ1-3; D is perhaps TRBD1 (5 bases). The TCR comes from a man aged 18 to 35 who received the YFV17D yellow fever vaccine. This CDR3 reads CASSLWGTGNTIYF. The CDR3 DNA reads TGTGCCAGCAGTTTATGGGGGACTGGAAACACCATATATTTT.